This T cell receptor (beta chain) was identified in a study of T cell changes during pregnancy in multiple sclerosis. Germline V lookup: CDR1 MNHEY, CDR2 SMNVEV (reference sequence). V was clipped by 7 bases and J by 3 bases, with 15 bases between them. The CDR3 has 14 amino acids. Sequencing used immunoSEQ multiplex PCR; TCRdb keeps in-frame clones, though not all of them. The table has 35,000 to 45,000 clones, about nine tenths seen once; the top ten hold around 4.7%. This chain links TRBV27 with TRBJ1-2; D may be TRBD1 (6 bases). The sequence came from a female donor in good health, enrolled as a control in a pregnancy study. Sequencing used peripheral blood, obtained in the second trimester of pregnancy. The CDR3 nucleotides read TGTGCCAGCACCCCCGGGGGGCTGGACTATGGCTACACCTTC. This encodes CASTPGGLDYGYTF.